This TCR beta chain stems from a study of low-dose radiotherapy and immunotherapy resistance in tumors. Study context: While receiving nivolumab 240 mg every two weeks, patients also received ipilimumab 1 mg/kg every six weeks, both intravenously. Covering alpha and beta chains, TRAV- and TRBV-specific primers were used for the first-strand cDNA. At a dose of 200 mg/m2, intravenous cyclophosphamide was given every two weeks, one day before radiation and immunotherapy.

TCRs were put through about 20 PCR cycles of amplification with Phusion. A constant-region primer and the V-primer adapter served as the primer pair. One entry per CDR3 protein, called by TCRdb with MiXCR from the reads. The data contain 50,000 or so distinct CDR3 sequences, approximately 35% of them singletons. Specified time point: after trial treatment. Treatment of the sample: LDRT plus nivolumab, ipilimumab, low-dose cyclophosphamide and aspirin (RACIN trial). This CDR3 has 13 amino acids. Germline V gene lookup returns CDR1 MDHEN and CDR2 SYDVKM. V shed 6 bases and J shed 8 bases, with 17 bases lying between them.

The chain joins TRBV28 to TRBJ2-7, with D maybe TRBD1 (6 bases). The sequences come from PBMCs, collected after low-dose radiotherapy plus immunotherapy. This clonotype was sampled from a male donor with rectosigmoid adenocarcinoma. The CDR3 reads CASSLFLGQKQYF. The CDR3 region has the DNA TGTGCCAGCAGCCTTTTTCTCGGACAGAAGCAGTACTTC.